This record covers a single TCR beta chain. TCR libraries were built from 500 to 600 ng of total RNA by linear amplification. One entry per CDR3 protein, called by TCRdb with MiXCR from the reads. The sample has 150,000 to 200,000 distinct CDR3 sequences, 65% to 75% seen once. This entry is derived from a study of healthy donors' naive CD4 and CD8 T cells. This CDR3 is built from 14 residues. Germline loops: CDR1 MNHEY, CDR2 SVGAGI. Trimming removed 8 bases from V and 4 bases from J, with 12 bases in between. The specimen was naive CD4+ and CD8+ T cells sorted from blood, pooled from several donors. This TCR came from a pool of human donors in good health; the sample pools cells from several healthy donors. This sequence joins TRBV6-5 and TRBJ2-6, with D uncertain. The CDR3 here is CASSLAPGANVLTF. CDR3 bases: TGTGCCAGCTCCCTGGCACCCGGGGCCAACGTCCTGACTTTC.